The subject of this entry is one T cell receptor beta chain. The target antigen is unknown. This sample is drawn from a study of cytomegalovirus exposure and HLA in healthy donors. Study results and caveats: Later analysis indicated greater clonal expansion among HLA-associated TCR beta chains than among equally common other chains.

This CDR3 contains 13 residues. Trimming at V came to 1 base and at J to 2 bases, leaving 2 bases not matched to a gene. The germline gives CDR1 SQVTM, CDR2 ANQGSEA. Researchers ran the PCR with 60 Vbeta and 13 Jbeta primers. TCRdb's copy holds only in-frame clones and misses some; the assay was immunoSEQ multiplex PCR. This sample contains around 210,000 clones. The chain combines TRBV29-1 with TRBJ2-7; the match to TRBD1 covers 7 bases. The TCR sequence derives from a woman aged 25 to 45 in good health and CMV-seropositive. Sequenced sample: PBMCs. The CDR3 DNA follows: TGCAGCGTTGAAGGCGACAGGGCCTACGAGCAGTACTTC. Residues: CSVEGDRAYEQYF.